These 21 T cell receptor beta chains were all obtained from the same sample, sequenced in a study of coeliac disease. The assay was immunoSEQ multiplex PCR, and TCRdb's table has in-frame clones only and misses some. The data show roughly 2,500 clones, roughly three fifths seen once. Material for sequencing was intraepithelial lymphocytes from the gut. The source is a woman in her 70s with celiac disease on a gluten-free diet.

This chain links TRBV7-2 with TRBJ1-3; D call uncertain. V lost 3 bases, J lost 3 bases, and 6 bases lay in between. CDR3 length equals 13 residues. The germline CDR1 and CDR2 sequences are SGHTA and FQGNSA. The CDR3 nucleotides are TGTGCCAGCAGCTTCAGTATTGGAAACACCATATATTTT. This translates into CASSFSIGNTIYF.

The chain carries TRBV7-6 and TRBJ2-1; D may be TRBD1 (6 bases). The germline CDR1 and CDR2 sequences are SGHVS and FNYEAQ. V shed 1 base and J shed 0 bases, with 13 bases lying between them. The length of the CDR3 is 17 residues. CDR3 in amino acids: CASSLVLGAHSYNEQFF. The CDR3 nucleotides are TGTGCCAGCAGCTTAGTGCTGGGGGCCCACTCCTACAATGAGCAGTTCTTC.

The CDR3 sequence: CASSQGLAGDTQYF. Here the CDR3 DNA reads TGTGCCAGCAGCCAAGGACTAGCGGGAGATACGCAGTATTTT. This chain joins TRBV7-6 and TRBJ2-3; 11 nucleotides align to TRBD2. Losses at the gene ends were 5 bases for V and 5 bases for J; bases not matched to a gene: 3. The CDR3 has 14 residues. Germline V gene lookup returns CDR1 SGHVS and CDR2 FNYEAQ.

This clone showed up just once. The V gene is TRBV13, the J gene TRBJ2-3, with 7 nucleotides matching TRBD2. Germline CDR1 reads PRHDT; CDR2 reads FYEKMQ (reference sequence). The CDR3 sequence is 15 residues long. The J segment lost 4 bases and the V segment lost 8 bases, leaving 12 bases of the junction unmatched. This chain's CDR3 is CASATGGSMADTQYF. The CDR3 DNA follows: TGTGCCAGCGCAACCGGCGGGAGTATGGCAGATACGCAGTATTTT.

This clone has a single count. V usage is TRBV9 and J usage is TRBJ2-1; 7 bases align to TRBD2. V shed 0 bases, J shed 4 bases, and the junction held 4 bases outside the gene matches. There are 15 residues in the CDR3. CDR1 and CDR2 (germline): SGDLS, YYNGEE. CDR3 coding DNA: TGTGCCAGCAGCGTAGAAGGACTAGGTTACAATGAGCAGTTCTTC. Protein: CASSVEGLGYNEQFF.

This clone was found a few times. The V call is TRBV2, the J call TRBJ2-7, with 7 bases lining up with TRBD2. The germline V gene encodes CDR1 SNHLY and CDR2 FYNNEI. Germline trimming cut 4 bases from V and 2 bases from J; bases unmatched to any gene: 5. The CDR3 spans 14 residues. The CDR3 sequence: CASSGLGGTYEQYF. For the CDR3, the DNA is TGTGCCAGCAGTGGGCTCGGGGGGACCTACGAGCAGTACTTC.

There are a few counts of this clone. The rearrangement uses TRBV6-1 and TRBJ1-1, with D unresolved. Trimming pared 7 bases from V and 8 bases from J, leaving 17 bases between. CDR3 length: 13 amino acids. Germline CDR1 and CDR2: MNHNS and SASEGT. CDR3 residues: CASTLAAISEAFF. DNA for the CDR3: TGTGCCAGCACCCTAGCAGCTATATCCGAAGCTTTCTTT.

This clone is labeled as large. J is TRBJ2-7 and V is TRBV5-8; the D is unclear. The CDR3 covers 14 residues. V was pared by 2 bases and J by 7 bases, with 16 bases between. From germline, CDR1 is SGHTS and CDR2 YDEGEE. CDR3 coding DNA: TGTGCCAGCAGCTTTTTCCAGTGGTTTGGAGAGCAGTACGTC. Its protein is CASSFFQWFGEQYV.

The chain uses TRBV25-1 and TRBJ2-3; 11 positions match TRBD2. The CDR3 has 16 amino acids. The V and J ends lost 2 bases and 2 bases, in that order; junction bases with no gene match: 3. CDR1 MGHDK and CDR2 SYGVNS come from the germline V gene. This CDR3 reads CASSEGLAGITDTQYF. The DNA for the CDR3 is TGTGCCAGCAGTGAAGGACTAGCGGGTATCACAGATACGCAGTATTTT. The complete variable domain, with remaining parts taken from reference TRBV25-1 and TRBJ2-3, reads EADIYQTPRYLVIGTGKKITLECSQTMGHDKMYWYQQDPGMELHLIHYSYGVNSTEKGDLSSESTVSRIRTEHFPLTLESARPSHTSQYLCASSEGLAGITDTQYFGPGTRLTVL.

V usage is TRBV5-5 and J usage is TRBJ2-5; the match to TRBD2 covers 12 bases. Germline assignment: CDR1 SGHKS and CDR2 YYEKEE (reference sequence). The trim removed 2 bases at V and 5 bases at J, leaving 7 bases unmatched. CDR3 size: 16 residues. DNA of the CDR3: TGTGCCAGCAGCTTAGAACTAGCGGGGGGCCGGGAGACCCAGTACTTC. Translating gives CASSLELAGGRETQYF.

CDR3 nucleotides: TGTGCCAGCAGTGACCCTCCTAGGTGGCGGGGGTTGGTCTGGTACGAGCAGTACTTC. This sequence encodes CASSDPPRWRGLVWYEQYF. This chain joins TRBV2 and TRBJ2-7; TRBD2 matches 7 bases. This CDR3 is 19 amino acids long. CDR1 and CDR2 (germline): SNHLY, FYNNEI. Germline trimming cut 3 bases from V and 4 bases from J; bases unmatched to any gene: 21.

This rearrangement joins TRBV28 to TRBJ2-7, with 9 bases that match TRBD2. The V and J ends lost 3 bases and 4 bases, in that order; junction bases with no gene match: 4. CDR1 and CDR2 (germline): MDHEN, SYDVKM. This CDR3 contains 14 residues. CDR3 region: CASSFSAGGYEQYF. CDR3 nucleotides: TGTGCCAGCAGTTTCTCAGCGGGGGGTTACGAGCAGTACTTC.

This chain links TRBV7-2 with TRBJ2-1, with 9 bases that match TRBD1. The germline CDR1 and CDR2 sequences are SGHTA and FQGNSA. J gave up 5 bases and V 4 bases, and 6 bases lay outside the gene matches. The CDR3 length is 15 residues. The CDR3 DNA is TGTGCCAGCAGCTCCGGGACAGGGCGAAACAATGAGCAGTTCTTC. Translated: CASSSGTGRNNEQFF.

This CDR3 is CASSPTTGSLIYGYTF. The CDR3 DNA follows: TGTGCCAGCAGCCCTACGACAGGGTCTTTGATTTATGGCTACACCTTC. This chain connects TRBV7-8 to TRBJ1-2, with TRBD1 matching 7 bases. Germline V gives CDR1 SGHVS, CDR2 FQNEAQ. There are 16 residues in the CDR3. The J segment lost 5 bases and the V segment lost 5 bases, leaving 14 bases of the junction unmatched.

The sample holds one count of this clone. The V gene is TRBV9, the J gene TRBJ2-1; 7 bases fit TRBD1. The CDR3 covers 15 residues. The ends lost 3 bases at V and 7 bases at J; junction bases unmatched: 10. Germline assignment: CDR1 SGDLS and CDR2 YYNGEE. The CDR3: CASSAEDRGQNEQFF. The CDR3 DNA reads as TGTGCCAGCAGCGCCGAGGACCGGGGACAGAATGAGCAGTTCTTC.

This clone was seen a handful of times. The CDR3 reads CASSYHGGGGTQYF. CDR3 DNA sequence: TGTGCCAGCAGTTATCACGGGGGAGGGGGGACCCAGTACTTC. The chain combines TRBV6-6 with TRBJ2-5; a weak D match, TRBD2 (7 bases). Trimming removed 3 bases at V and 7 bases at J, with 15 bases between. CDR3 size: 14 residues. Per germline, CDR1 MNHNY and CDR2 SVGAGI (reference sequence).

The V call is TRBV5-1, the J call TRBJ2-7; no definite D call. Germline CDR1 is SGHRS and CDR2 is YFSETQ. This CDR3 contains 13 residues. The V and J ends lost 4 bases and 9 bases respectively, with 17 bases between them. CDR3 amino acids: CASSPGWRSVQYF. The CDR3 DNA follows: TGCGCCAGCAGCCCGGGTTGGCGGAGTGTGCAGTACTTC.

The V call is TRBV6-4, the J call TRBJ2-5; D is ambiguous. Per germline, CDR1 MRHNA and CDR2 SNTAGT. V was trimmed by 7 bases and J by 4 bases, leaving 7 bases between them. The CDR3 totals 11 residues. CDR3 bases: TGTGCCAGCACGCGAGTAGAGACCCAGTACTTC. It yields the protein CASTRVETQYF.

By share, this clone ranks as large (0.1 to 1%). V and J are TRBV6-6 and TRBJ2-7, with D perhaps matching TRBD2 (6 bases). From germline, CDR1 is MNHNY and CDR2 SVGAGI (reference sequence). This CDR3 is 13 amino acids long. V was pared by 10 bases and J by 2 bases, with 15 bases between. DNA for the CDR3: TGTGCCACTCGGCGGGGTGTAGCCTACGAGCAGTACTTC. As protein: CATRRGVAYEQYF.

The chain recombines TRBV7-9 with TRBJ2-7; 8 nucleotides align to TRBD2. This CDR3 spans 15 amino acids. CDR1 is SEHNR, CDR2 FQNEAQ, per germline (reference sequence). V shed 5 bases and J 5 bases; nucleotides not matched to a gene: 11. The CDR3 region is CASSRPPGGANEQYF. The CDR3 DNA follows: TGTGCCAGCAGCAGGCCCCCGGGAGGGGCCAACGAGCAGTACTTC.

This clone was counted a few times. The chain joins TRBV10-1 to TRBJ1-1, with a weak D call TRBD1 (5 bases). The CDR3 runs 16 residues. Per germline, CDR1 WNHNN and CDR2 SYGVQD (reference sequence). With 0 bases removed from V and 1 base from J, the gap between germline ends came to 12 bases. CDR3: CASSESTEQGNTEAFF. The CDR3 nucleotides are TGCGCCAGCAGTGAGTCGACGGAGCAGGGGAACACTGAAGCTTTCTTT.